This TCR beta chain came from a study of blood T cell repertoires in COVID-19. Study-level background: Researchers got acute and convalescent COVID-19 samples from the United States, Italy and Spain.

CDR1 SGHRS and CDR2 YFSETQ come from the germline V gene. V lost 2 bases, J lost 8 bases, and 13 bases lay in between. The CDR3 has 14 amino acids. How the authors handled the data: Estimates of nucleated cell counts were drawn from the amplification of reference gene primers. The assay was immunoSEQ multiplex PCR, and TCRdb's table has in-frame clones only and misses some. V, J and clone size are taken as reported in that table, and D and trimming were inferred from the DNA itself. The repertoire holds about 140,000 clones, with about 80% as singletons. The clonotype comes from a man aged 65 to 85 who had recovered from COVID-19. The sequenced sample consisted of peripheral blood. V is TRBV5-1 and J is TRBJ1-4; possibly TRBD1 for D (6 bases). CDR3 in DNA: TGCGCCAGCAGCTTTCGGGGGGCCGACGAAAAACTGTTTTTT. The encoded protein is CASSFRGADEKLFF.